The present T cell receptor beta chain was sequenced within a study of shared clonotypes between healthy human individuals. A deep-level run was used for the assay. Genomic DNA belonging to each subset was distributed in equal measure over several immunoSEQ plates. On sorted subsets, replicate PCRs used 150 to 250 ng DNA, or around 30,000 T cell genomes. Using immunoSEQ multiplex PCR, the repertoire was profiled, and TCRdb retains in-frame clones only, with some absent. The profile shows about 2.4 million clones, approximately 92% of them singletons. Healthy HIV-negative adults with no recent acute infections or vaccinations were recruited as donors. This CDR3 is built from 11 residues. CDR1 and CDR2 (germline): MNHEY, SVGAGI. The V end lost 4 bases, the J end lost 1 base, and 1 base lay between the germline ends.

The receptor was derived from a young man in good health. V gene TRBV6-5 combines with J gene TRBJ1-1; D gene ambiguous. The sample comprised naive CD4+ T cells sorted from blood. As for subset: CD45RA+ positively selected. CDR3 protein: CASSWNTEAFF. In nucleotides, the CDR3 is TGTGCCAGCAGTTGGAACACTGAAGCTTTCTTT.